These 5 T cell receptor beta chains originate from one sample sequenced in a study of beta chain features in type 1 diabetes. Study conclusions and caveats: Among patients with Type 1 diabetes, TCRB CDR3s were moderately but significantly shorter in every one of the four CD4+ subsets.

Sequencing targeted expressed TCRB transcripts, as all isolated RNA had been reverse transcribed. TCRdb's table, derived via immunoSEQ multiplex PCR, lists solely in-frame clones and lacks some. The sample has 300,000 to 400,000 clones, about 13% seen once. These TCRs are of unknown antigen specificity. The sequencing input was naive CD4+ T cells from blood. Source of these receptors: a woman under 30 with type 1 diabetes.

The chain combines TRBV2 with TRBJ1-5; the D is unclear. CDR1 is SNHLY and CDR2 is FYNNEI in the germline V gene. The germline V and J ends were trimmed by 6 bases and 6 bases, with 9 bases remaining between them. The CDR3 consists of 12 residues. CDR3 sequence reads: CASSDNSQPQHF. CDR3 in DNA: TGTGCCAGCAGCGATAACAGTCAGCCCCAGCATTTT.

This clone was seen more than once but under ten times. J is TRBJ2-1 and V is TRBV30, with D possibly TRBD2 on 5 matching bases. Trimming cost V 0 bases and J 8 bases, with 14 bases left between them. The CDR3 has 14 amino acids. Per germline, CDR1 GTSNPN and CDR2 SVGIG (reference sequence). The CDR3 loop reads CAWSVRTSSHEQFF. In nucleotides, the CDR3 is TGTGCCTGGAGTGTAAGGACTTCCTCCCATGAGCAGTTCTTC.

The CDR3 nucleotides read TGTGCCAGCTCACCACCGGGCGGAGCGGAAGGCGAGCAGTTCTTC. It encodes CASSPPGGAEGEQFF. The rearrangement joins TRBV18 to TRBJ2-1; TRBD2 might be the D (5 bases). Germline V gives CDR1 KGHSH, CDR2 LQKENI. The V end was cut by 0 bases, the J end by 10 bases, with 16 bases between. The CDR3 totals 15 residues.

This clone appeared a few times. This rearrangement joins TRBV5-1 to TRBJ2-4; TRBD2 agrees at 16 bases. CDR1 and CDR2 from the germline V gene are SGHRS and YFSETQ. The CDR3 runs to 18 residues. V gave up 3 bases and J gave up 0 bases; unmatched junction bases: 3. The CDR3: CASSSGLAGGLAKNIQYF. Here the CDR3 DNA reads TGCGCCAGCAGCTCGGGACTAGCGGGAGGGCTAGCCAAAAACATTCAGTACTTC.

This clone was seen more than once but under ten times. Written as DNA, the CDR3 is TGTGCCAGCAGCTTCAGGGACAGGGGCAACACTGAAGCTTTCTTT. As protein: CASSFRDRGNTEAFF. This chain uses TRBV5-4 with TRBJ1-1, with 10 bases fitting TRBD1. The CDR3 loop spans 15 amino acids. J was trimmed by 2 bases and V by 2 bases; bases with no gene match: 3. CDR1 is SGHNT, CDR2 YYREEE, per germline (reference sequence).